One sample yielded the 29 T cell receptor beta chains listed below, sequenced in a study of T cell responses to AZD1222 COVID-19 vaccine. The repertoire was sequenced with immunoSEQ multiplex PCR; TCRdb's copy has only in-frame clones and lacks some. This table holds tens of thousands of clones, around nine tenths found once. This sample comprised peripheral blood, obtained on day 0 of MenACWY control vaccination. These receptors were collected from an adult in good health.

The chain links TRBV28 to TRBJ2-2; D is perhaps TRBD2 (5 bases). Trimming shortened V by 4 bases and J by 7 bases, and 13 bases separated the two germline ends. Germline values: CDR1 MDHEN, CDR2 SYDVKM. This CDR3 has 14 residues. The CDR3 is CASSSRVRGGELFF. CDR3 in DNA: TGTGCCAGCAGTTCTAGAGTACGGGGCGGGGAGCTGTTTTTT.

This clone was found once. The chain has TRBV5-6 and TRBJ2-7, with 7 positions matching TRBD1. Germline-derived CDR1 and CDR2 are SGHDT and YYEEEE. With V trimmed by 3 bases and J by 1 base, 1 base remained unmatched. The CDR3 length is 13 residues. The CDR3 DNA follows: TGTGCCAGCAGCTCGACAGGGTCCTACGAGCAGTACTTC. Translated, it gives CASSSTGSYEQYF.

The chain uses TRBV19 and TRBJ1-1; D unresolved. V shed 9 bases and J shed 0 bases, with 26 bases lying between them. CDR1 LNHDA and CDR2 SQIVND come from the germline V gene (reference sequence). This CDR3 is built from 18 residues. CDR3 amino acids: CARKTTFWPRPLNTEAFF. CDR3 in DNA: TGTGCCAGAAAGACGACCTTTTGGCCGCGACCATTGAACACTGAAGCTTTCTTT. Full variable domain (missing parts from reference TRBV19 and TRBJ1-1): DGGITQSPKYLFRKEGQNVTLSCEQNLNHDAMYWYRQDPGQGLRLIYYSQIVNDFQKGDIAEGYSVSREKKESFPLTVTSAQKNPTAFYLCARKTTFWPRPLNTEAFFGQGTRLTVV.

As for this clone: At one boundary the junction diverges from the germline segment, which might be a read error. The chain has TRBV12-3 or TRBV12-4 and TRBJ2-5; 7 nucleotides line up with TRBD1. CDR3 length: 12 amino acids. The CDR3 here is CASSLRDSELNF. The CDR3 region has the DNA TGTGCCAGCAGTCTCCGGGACAGCGAGCTGAACTTC.

As to this clone: The sample has other DNA sequences that encode this CDR3 too. The rearrangement uses TRBV4-1 and TRBJ1-1; D is ambiguous. The CDR3 length is 13 residues. Per germline, CDR1 MGHRA and CDR2 YSYEKL. V shed 0 bases and J shed 7 bases, with 9 bases lying between them. CDR3 sequence reads: CASSQDRASEAFF. In DNA form, the CDR3 reads TGCGCCAGCAGCCAAGATCGGGCCAGTGAAGCTTTCTTT.

The CDR3 nucleotides are TGTGCCAGCAGCTTTACCTCAATGACGGACAGGGCACTGATGAACACTGAAGCTTTCTTT. Protein: CASSFTSMTDRALMNTEAFF. V is TRBV7-8 and J is TRBJ1-1; 8 bases align to TRBD1. The germline V gene encodes CDR1 SGHVS and CDR2 FQNEAQ. The CDR3 contains 20 residues. V trimming: 3 bases; J trimming: 0 bases; junction bases outside the gene matches: 18.

The chain has TRBV27 and TRBJ1-2; 7 nucleotides agree with TRBD1. The V gene's germline CDR1 is MNHEY and CDR2 SMNVEV (reference sequence). The CDR3 has 14 residues. The V gene end was trimmed by 8 bases and the J gene end by 2 bases; junction bases not matched to a gene: 8. The DNA for the CDR3 is TGTGCCAGCCTTCCTTCAGGGGGGAACTATGGCTACACCTTC. This translates into CASLPSGGNYGYTF.

V gene TRBV6-1 combines with J gene TRBJ2-3; D not resolved. The germline V gene has CDR1 MNHNS and CDR2 SASEGT. V lost 2 bases to trimming and J lost 0 bases, with 6 bases between them. This CDR3 is 14 amino acids long. CDR3 nucleotide sequence: TGTGCCAGCAGTGAATCCACTAGCACAGATACGCAGTATTTT. It encodes CASSESTSTDTQYF.

The gene calls are TRBV7-2 and TRBJ2-2, with TRBD2 matching over 16 bases. With 3 bases clipped from V and 7 bases from J, the junction kept 5 bases outside the gene matches. There are 17 residues in the CDR3. The germline CDR1 and CDR2 sequences are SGHTA and FQGNSA. The CDR3 here is CASSFSGTSGGVGELFF. The CDR3 region has the DNA TGTGCCAGCAGCTTTTCCGGGACTAGCGGGGGGGTCGGGGAGCTGTTTTTT.

The rearrangement joins TRBV6-2 or TRBV6-3 to TRBJ1-2; unclear D gene. Germline V gene sequence: CDR1 MNHEY, CDR2 SVGEGT. Trimming took 6 bases from V and 2 from J, leaving 13 bases between them. CDR3 size: 14 residues. The CDR3 DNA follows: TGTGCCAGCAGCAACGGGGTGGGGAACTATGGCTACACCTTC. As protein: CASSNGVGNYGYTF.

This rearrangement joins TRBV7-9 to TRBJ1-6; perhaps TRBD1 as D (6 bases). CDR3 length equals 15 residues. Germline lookup yields CDR1 SEHNR and CDR2 FQNEAQ (reference sequence). The V gene lost 2 bases and the J gene lost 7 bases, with 12 bases spanning the gap. CDR3 sequence reads: CASSLTRGPNSPLHF. CDR3 DNA: TGTGCCAGCAGCTTAACCAGGGGACCCAATTCACCCCTCCACTTT.

The count of this clone is one. This chain joins TRBV7-9 and TRBJ1-1; D is possibly TRBD1 (5 bases). The CDR3 runs to 14 residues. Germline V gene lookup returns CDR1 SEHNR and CDR2 FQNEAQ (reference sequence). V gave up 5 bases and J gave up 6 bases, with 16 bases separating them. For the CDR3, the DNA is TGTGCCAGCAGCCTACTCAGGGTGTACGCTGAAGCTTTCTTT. Its translation is CASSLLRVYAEAFF. The whole variable domain, remainder taken from reference TRBV7-9 and TRBJ1-1, is DTGVSQNPRHKITKRGQNVTFRCDPISEHNRLYWYRQTLGQGPEFLTYFQNEAQLEKSRLLSDRFSAERPKGSFSTLEIQRTEQGDSAMYLCASSLLRVYAEAFFGQGTRLTVV.

This chain links TRBV27 with TRBJ1-5; D possibly corresponds to TRBD1 (5 bases). Trimming shortened V by 4 bases and J by 4 bases, and 8 bases separated the two germline ends. CDR1 MNHEY and CDR2 SMNVEV come from the germline V gene (reference sequence). The length of the CDR3 is 13 residues. The CDR3 DNA follows: TGTGCCAGCAGTTCGACAGAGAATCAGCCCCAGCATTTT. This gives the protein CASSSTENQPQHF.

This clone was detected once. This chain uses TRBV10-2 with TRBJ2-1, with 7 bases that match TRBD1. Losses at the gene ends were 1 base for V and 8 bases for J; bases not matched to a gene: 8. This CDR3 has 15 residues. Germline V gene sequence: CDR1 WSHSY, CDR2 SAAADI. The CDR3: CASSEFRGRWDEQFF. The CDR3 DNA reads as TGCGCCAGCAGTGAGTTTAGGGGGCGCTGGGATGAGCAGTTCTTC.

A few counts support this clone. Here the CDR3 reads CASSESRAGSPLHF. CDR3 nucleotides: TGTGCCAGCAGTGAATCCAGGGCCGGCTCACCCCTCCACTTT. This chain joins TRBV6-4 and TRBJ1-6; a weak D match, TRBD1 (5 bases). Germline V gives CDR1 MRHNA, CDR2 SNTAGT. The CDR3 contains 14 residues. Trimming pared 3 bases from V and 10 bases from J, leaving 13 bases between.

The CDR3 here is CASAMTGELSGNTIYF. The CDR3 nucleotides read TGTGCCAGCGCTATGACAGGCGAATTATCTGGAAACACCATATATTTT. This sequence joins TRBV25-1 and TRBJ1-3; possibly TRBD1 for D (6 bases). The CDR3 contains 16 residues. V was cut by 8 bases and J by 1 base, with 18 bases left in between. From germline, CDR1 is MGHDK and CDR2 SYGVNS.

The V and J genes are TRBV10-2 and TRBJ2-5; D gene unclear. Trimming removed 0 bases from V and 4 bases from J, with 3 bases in between. CDR3 length: 12 amino acids. CDR1 is WSHSY and CDR2 is SAAADI in the germline V gene. CDR3 in amino acids: CASSESVETQYF. As DNA, the CDR3 is TGCGCCAGCAGTGAGTCGGTAGAGACCCAGTACTTC.

CDR3 nucleotides: TGTGCCAGCAGATTAGGACACCCGAACACCGGGGAGCTGTTTTTT. This sequence encodes CASRLGHPNTGELFF. The chain links TRBV7-3 to TRBJ2-2, with a weak D call TRBD1 (5 bases). V was shortened by 6 bases and J by 0 bases, with 11 bases between the two germline ends. CDR1 SGHTA and CDR2 FQGTGA come from the germline V gene. This CDR3 region has 15 residues.

The V call is TRBV7-9, the J call TRBJ1-1, with TRBD1 matching 10 bases. J was trimmed by 3 bases and V by 5 bases; bases with no gene match: 6. Germline CDR1 reads SEHNR; CDR2 reads FQNEAQ (reference sequence). This CDR3 is built from 15 residues. The CDR3 sequence: CASSLGQGLYTEAFF. The CDR3 DNA follows: TGTGCCAGCAGCCTGGGACAGGGGTTATACACTGAAGCTTTCTTT.

CDR3 nucleotide sequence: TGTGCCAGCAGCACCCGGACAGGGCACACCGGGGAGCTGTTTTTT. It translates to CASSTRTGHTGELFF. V is TRBV9 and J is TRBJ2-2, with 8 bases aligning to TRBD1. The germline CDR1 and CDR2 sequences are SGDLS and YYNGEE. Losses at the gene ends were 4 bases for V and 3 bases for J; bases not matched to a gene: 5. CDR3 length: 15 amino acids.

This chain links TRBV18 with TRBJ2-7; 9 positions agree with TRBD2. Germline V gene data show CDR1 as KGHSH and CDR2 as LQKENI. The junction had 13 bases not matched to a gene; V was cut back by 3 bases and J by 4 bases. This CDR3 is built from 17 residues. The CDR3 DNA reads TGTGCCAGCTCACCTTTGGGTAGCGGGGGCCCCAAGTACGAGCAGTACTTC. As protein: CASSPLGSGGPKYEQYF.

This sequence joins TRBV3-1 (or the pseudogene TRBV3-2) and TRBJ1-2; TRBD1 matches at 10 bases. Germline CDR1 is LGHDT and CDR2 is YNNKEL (reference sequence). V shed 0 bases and J 11 bases; nucleotides not matched to a gene: 3. The CDR3 contains 13 residues. As DNA, the CDR3 is TGTGCCAGCAGCCAAGATAGGGGACAGGGGTACACCTTC. Amino acids: CASSQDRGQGYTF.

The count of this clone is one. This chain connects TRBV4-2 to TRBJ2-3, with 10 nucleotides matching TRBD2. The germline V gene encodes CDR1 LGHNA and CDR2 YNFKEQ. The CDR3 has 17 residues. V was pared by 0 bases and J by 4 bases, with 7 bases of the junction left unmatched. CDR3 nucleotides: TGTGCCAGCAGCCAAGACCCCCTAGCGGGGGAGGCAGATACGCAGTATTTT. Translating it yields CASSQDPLAGEADTQYF.

The chain combines TRBV4-1 with TRBJ2-7, with D possibly being TRBD2 (5 bases). The CDR3 covers 15 residues. The V gene's germline CDR1 is MGHRA and CDR2 YSYEKL. Between the trimmed V and J ends, which lost 0 bases and 2 bases, there was a span of 11 bases. The CDR3 DNA follows: TGCGCCAGCAGCCAAGATTACCCAGCGGCCTACGAGCAGTACTTC. It is translated as CASSQDYPAAYEQYF.

The DNA for the CDR3 is TGTGCCAGCAGCCTCTCGGGGACCACAGATACGCAGTATTTT. Encoded protein: CASSLSGTTDTQYF. This chain uses TRBV7-3 with TRBJ2-3, with D possibly called TRBD1 or TRBD2 (5 bases each). The ends were cut back, 5 bases at V and 2 bases at J, with 11 bases in the middle. The V gene's germline CDR1 is SGHTA and CDR2 FQGTGA. This CDR3 comprises 14 residues.

This sequence joins TRBV15 and TRBJ2-1, with D hard to call. This CDR3 region has 13 residues. CDR1 LNHNV and CDR2 YYDKDF come from the germline V gene (reference sequence). Trimming shortened V by 3 bases and J by 6 bases, and 9 bases separated the two germline ends. The CDR3 spells CATSRASLNEQFF. CDR3 bases: TGTGCCACCAGCAGGGCGAGTCTCAATGAGCAGTTCTTC.

The chain couples TRBV3-1 (or the pseudogene TRBV3-2) to TRBJ2-2; tentative D call: TRBD2 (5 bases). V lost 9 bases, J lost 3 bases, and 14 bases lay in between. CDR1 is LGHDT, CDR2 YNNKEL, per germline (reference sequence). The CDR3 runs to 14 residues. CDR3 sequence: CARPHRDDTGELFF. CDR3 nucleotide sequence: TGTGCCAGACCCCATCGGGATGACACCGGGGAGCTGTTTTTT.

J is TRBJ1-2 and V is TRBV28; perhaps TRBD1 as D (5 bases). CDR1 and CDR2 from the germline V gene are MDHEN and SYDVKM. V lost 5 bases to trimming and J lost 4 bases, with 11 bases between them. The CDR3 is 13 residues long. In DNA form, the CDR3 reads TGTGCCAGCAGTCCTCAGGGACCCTATGGCTACACCTTC. Residues: CASSPQGPYGYTF.

This clone was observed a few times. The rearrangement uses TRBV28 and TRBJ1-2; D perhaps matches TRBD1 (6 bases). The V gene's germline CDR1 is MDHEN and CDR2 SYDVKM. There are 15 residues in the CDR3. Trimming left V 2 bases short and J 0 bases short, with 10 bases between. The CDR3 region is CASSLRGLANYGYTF. The CDR3 DNA follows: TGTGCCAGCAGTTTACGGGGGCTAGCTAACTATGGCTACACCTTC.